This is a list of T cell receptor beta chains from one sample in a study of cytomegalovirus exposure and HLA in healthy donors. TCRdb's copy holds only in-frame clones and misses some; the assay was immunoSEQ multiplex PCR. The sample lists around 260,000 clones; less than 95% were seen once. The sample comprised PBMCs. The origin of the receptors is a woman in her twenties or thirties in good health and CMV-seronegative. Each CDR3 is given with its conserved first and last residue. Fields, in order: clone size, J gene, D gene, V gene, CDR3 protein, CDR3 DNA. The D gene is left open where the match is weak. Clone sizes are given selectively: once, few, many, or a class where the clone is expanded.

size: .; J: TRBJ1-2; D: .; V: TRBV19; CDR3: CASSNLSRYTF; DNA: TGTGCCAGTAGTAATCTGTCCCGCTACACCTTC
size: .; J: TRBJ2-1; D: .; V: TRBV27; CDR3: CASSSSAQSYNEQFF; DNA: TGTGCCAGCAGTTCTAGCGCTCAATCCTACAATGAGCAGTTCTTC
size: .; J: TRBJ2-6; D: .; V: TRBV18; CDR3: CASSGGSGANVLTF; DNA: TGTGCCAGCTCAGGGGGCTCTGGGGCCAACGTCCTGACTTTC
size: few; J: TRBJ2-7; D: .; V: TRBV5-1; CDR3: CASSPDGRSYEQYF; DNA: TGCGCCAGCAGCCCGGACGGACGCTCCTACGAGCAGTACTTC
size: once; J: TRBJ1-5; D: .; V: TRBV5-6; CDR3: CASSSWAGGNQPQHF; DNA: TGTGCCAGCAGCTCATGGGCGGGCGGCAATCAGCCCCAGCATTTT
size: .; J: TRBJ2-7; D: .; V: TRBV29-1; CDR3: CSVETRSYEQYF; DNA: TGCAGCGTCGAAACGCGTTCCTACGAGCAGTACTTC
size: .; J: TRBJ2-1; D: .; V: TRBV5-1; CDR3: CASSSRARDNEQFF; DNA: TGCGCCAGCAGCTCCCGGGCACGAGACAATGAGCAGTTCTTC
size: .; J: TRBJ1-2; D: .; V: TRBV7-8; CDR3: CASSPRDTSRYGYTF; DNA: TGTGCCAGCAGCCCCCGGGACACCAGCCGCTATGGCTACACCTTC
size: .; J: TRBJ2-7; D: .; V: TRBV5-8; CDR3: CASPMNTDYEQYF; DNA: TGTGCCAGCCCTATGAATACCGACTACGAGCAGTACTTC
size: .; J: TRBJ2-5; D: .; V: TRBV29-1; CDR3: CSVGQETQYF; DNA: TGCAGCGTTGGACAAGAGACCCAGTACTTC
size: .; J: TRBJ2-7; D: .; V: TRBV9; CDR3: CASSVDLGRAYEQYF; DNA: TGTGCCAGCAGCGTAGACCTGGGTCGGGCTTACGAGCAGTACTTC
size: few; J: TRBJ2-7; D: .; V: TRBV6-6; CDR3: CASSYVAGAYEQYF; DNA: TGTGCCAGCAGTTACGTAGCAGGGGCCTACGAGCAGTACTTC
size: .; J: TRBJ1-2; D: .; V: TRBV10-3; CDR3: CAISESDRLYGYTF; DNA: TGTGCCATCAGTGAATCCGACAGACTCTATGGCTACACCTTC
size: .; J: TRBJ2-1; D: TRBD2; V: TRBV27; CDR3: CASSSRTNGRDEQFF; DNA: TGTGCCAGCAGTTCGCGGACCAACGGGAGGGATGAGCAGTTCTTC
size: .; J: TRBJ2-1; D: TRBD2; V: TRBV29-1; CDR3: CSETPTSTYNEQFF; DNA: TGCAGCGAGACCCCGACTAGCACATACAATGAGCAGTTCTTC
size: once; J: TRBJ2-1; D: TRBD2; V: TRBV2; CDR3: CASSAGLAGGIEQFF; DNA: TGTGCCAGCAGTGCGGGGCTAGCGGGAGGTATTGAGCAGTTCTTC
size: .; J: TRBJ2-2; D: TRBD2; V: TRBV2; CDR3: CASRRGLAGIGELFF; DNA: TGTGCCAGCAGGAGGGGACTAGCGGGAATCGGGGAGCTGTTTTTT
size: .; J: TRBJ2-7; D: .; V: TRBV5-5; CDR3: CASSRIGTGLEYEQYF; DNA: TGTGCCAGCAGCCGGATTGGGACAGGACTAGAATACGAGCAGTACTTC
size: .; J: TRBJ1-5; D: .; V: TRBV5-6; CDR3: CASSLGQINQPQHF; DNA: TGTGCCAGCAGCTTGGGCCAGATCAATCAGCCCCAGCATTTT
size: few; J: TRBJ1-2; D: .; V: TRBV19; CDR3: CASRPPDSLNYGYTF; DNA: TGTGCCAGCCGACCCCCGGACAGTCTCAACTATGGCTACACCTTC
size: once; J: TRBJ2-7; D: .; V: TRBV4-3; CDR3: CASSQELGGGSYEQYF; DNA: TGCGCCAGCAGCCAAGAATTAGGGGGGGGCTCCTACGAGCAGTACTTC
size: .; J: TRBJ2-7; D: .; V: TRBV10-3; CDR3: CAISDKDEQYF; DNA: TGTGCCATCAGTGATAAGGACGAGCAGTACTTC
size: .; J: TRBJ2-5; D: .; V: TRBV25-1; CDR3: CASSEFEEETQYF; DNA: TGTGCCAGCAGTGAATTTGAGGAAGAGACCCAGTACTTC
size: .; J: TRBJ2-6; D: .; V: TRBV5-6; CDR3: CASSFGYGANVLTF; DNA: TGTGCCAGCAGCTTCGGGTACGGGGCCAACGTCCTGACTTTC
size: .; J: TRBJ2-7; D: .; V: TRBV27; CDR3: CASTSAPWLEQYF; DNA: TGTGCCAGCACTAGCGCCCCTTGGTTGGAGCAGTACTTC
size: .; J: TRBJ2-1; D: .; V: TRBV27; CDR3: CASSWIAYNEQFF; DNA: TGTGCCAGCAGTTGGATAGCGTACAATGAGCAGTTCTTC
size: .; J: TRBJ2-7; D: TRBD1; V: TRBV28; CDR3: CASSLRAGGVYEQYF; DNA: TGTGCCAGCAGTCTACGGGCAGGGGGAGTTTACGAGCAGTACTTC